Listed below are T cell receptor beta chains from one sample, sequenced in a study of blood T cell repertoires in COVID-19. Data came from immunoSEQ multiplex PCR; TCRdb stores just in-frame clones and leaves some out. The repertoire consists of about 200,000 clones, with approximately 85% occurring once and the leading ten covering 4.5% to 5%. Sequenced input: peripheral blood. The source of these receptors is a woman aged 80 or older with acute or convalescent COVID-19. Both conserved end residues are part of each CDR3. A D gene is named only where the DNA matches it firmly. Only some rows state a clone size, as once, few, many or a class for expanded clones.

clone_size j_call d_call v_call cdr3_nt cdr3_aa
NA TRBJ2-7 TRBD2 TRBV24-1 TGTGCCACCAGTGACTCCAAGCGGGGACTTCCCTACGAGCAGTACTTC CATSDSKRGLPYEQYF
NA TRBJ2-3 TRBD1 TRBV6-5 TGTGCCAGCAAATACGCGGGACAGGTTGCAAATACGCAGTATTTT CASKYAGQVANTQYF
NA TRBJ2-7 TRBD2 TRBV7-2 TGTGCCAGCAGCCCCAGCGGGAGTAGGGCCTACGAGCAGTACTTC CASSPSGSRAYEQYF
NA TRBJ2-5 NA TRBV25-1 TGTGCCAGCAGTGTAAACAGGGTCCGGGAGACCCAGTACTTC CASSVNRVRETQYF
NA TRBJ1-2 NA TRBV29-1 TGCAGCGTTGAATCTGCAGGGTCGTTGTCCTATGGCTACACCTTC CSVESAGSLSYGYTF
NA TRBJ1-2 NA TRBV29-1 TGCAGCGTTGAGAGTAGGGGGTATGGCGGCTACACCTTC CSVESRGYGGYTF
few TRBJ2-7 TRBD2 TRBV28 TGTGCCAGCAGTTTGGCGGGGGGCTCCTACGAGCAGTACTTC CASSLAGGSYEQYF
NA TRBJ1-1 NA TRBV7-2 TGTGCCAGCAGCTCCGAAAATCCAGGGGTGACTGAAGCTTTCTTT CASSSENPGVTEAFF
NA TRBJ2-7 TRBD2 TRBV6-2/TRBV6-3 TGTGCCAGCAGTTCGGATCACGGACTAGCACCTAACGAGCAGTACTTC CASSSDHGLAPNEQYF
NA TRBJ1-6 TRBD1 TRBV14 TGTGCCAGCAGCCAAGATAAGGGACAGGTGAATTCACCCCTCCACTTT CASSQDKGQVNSPLHF
NA TRBJ1-3 NA TRBV27 TGTGCCAGCAGTTTGGAGCGGGGAAACACCATATATTTT CASSLERGNTIYF
few TRBJ1-2 TRBD1 TRBV6-5 TGTGCCAGCAGACGGACAGGGGGGGGCTATGGCTACACCTTC CASRRTGGGYGYTF
once TRBJ2-7 NA TRBV11-2 TGTGCCAGCACCCAAGCCAACAGGGTCTACGAGCAGTACTTC CASTQANRVYEQYF
NA TRBJ2-7 TRBD2 TRBV4-1 TGCGCCAGCAGCCAAGCGGGCGGGAGACTAGCGGGAGGCGGGGGCTACGAGCAGTACTTC CASSQAGGRLAGGGGYEQYF
NA TRBJ1-2 NA TRBV7-9 TGTGCCAGCAGCTATACAGGGTCGGGGAATGGCTACACCTTC CASSYTGSGNGYTF
NA TRBJ2-1 TRBD2 TRBV7-9 TGTGCCAGCAGCCCAGGACTAGCGGAACTCAATGAGCAGTTCTTC CASSPGLAELNEQFF
few TRBJ2-5 NA TRBV11-3 TGTGCCAGCAGCACCAAATCGGGAGAGACCCAGTACTTC CASSTKSGETQYF
NA TRBJ2-5 NA TRBV14 TGTGCCAGCAGTCGGGGTCTCCATGCGGGAGAGACCCAGTACTTC CASSRGLHAGETQYF
NA TRBJ2-2 TRBD2 TRBV7-9 TGTGCCAGCAGCCCATGGACTAGCGGGAGGTCCGGGGAGCTGTTTTTT CASSPWTSGRSGELFF
NA TRBJ1-3 TRBD1 TRBV3-1/TRBV3-2 TGTGCCAGCAGCCCAGGGGGGCGTAACACCATATATTTT CASSPGGRNTIYF
NA TRBJ1-4 TRBD1 TRBV27 TGTGCCAGCAGTCTAAACAGGGGTACTAATGAAAAACTGTTTTTT CASSLNRGTNEKLFF
NA TRBJ1-2 TRBD1 TRBV4-3 TGCGCCAGCAGCCAAGAAGGGACAGCCCCTAACTATGGCTACACCTTC CASSQEGTAPNYGYTF
once TRBJ2-1 NA TRBV5-1 TGCGCCAGCAGCGATCACAGGGCGGCGAATGAGCAGTTCTTC CASSDHRAANEQFF
NA TRBJ1-2 TRBD1 TRBV19 TGTGCCAGTAGTACCCGACGGACAGGAAATTTCTACTATGGCTACACCTTC CASSTRRTGNFYYGYTF
NA TRBJ2-2 NA TRBV27 TGTGCCAGCGGCGAGTATGGACACGGTGCCGGGGAGCTGTTTTTT CASGEYGHGAGELFF
NA TRBJ1-1 NA TRBV28 TGTGCCAGCGCGAGCCCTGGGCAGTCACTTGAAGCTTTCTTT CASASPGQSLEAFF
once TRBJ2-7 NA TRBV7-2 TGTGCCAGCAGCGCCCGGACTACCTACGAGCAGTACTTC CASSARTTYEQYF
NA TRBJ2-3 TRBD2 TRBV7-2 TGTGCCAGCAGCCTGCTAGCGGGAGGAAGCACAGATACGCAGTATTTT CASSLLAGGSTDTQYF
NA TRBJ2-7 NA TRBV7-5 TGTGCCAGAAGCTTCACCCGACAGGACCTTTACGAGCAGTACTTC CARSFTRQDLYEQYF
NA TRBJ1-1 NA TRBV5-4 TGTGCCAGCTCTATGAGGGAGACTGAAGCTTTCTTT CASSMRETEAFF
NA TRBJ2-7 TRBD2 TRBV5-1 TGCGCCAGCAGCTTGGGCGGGAGTGCGACCTACGAGCAGTACTTC CASSLGGSATYEQYF